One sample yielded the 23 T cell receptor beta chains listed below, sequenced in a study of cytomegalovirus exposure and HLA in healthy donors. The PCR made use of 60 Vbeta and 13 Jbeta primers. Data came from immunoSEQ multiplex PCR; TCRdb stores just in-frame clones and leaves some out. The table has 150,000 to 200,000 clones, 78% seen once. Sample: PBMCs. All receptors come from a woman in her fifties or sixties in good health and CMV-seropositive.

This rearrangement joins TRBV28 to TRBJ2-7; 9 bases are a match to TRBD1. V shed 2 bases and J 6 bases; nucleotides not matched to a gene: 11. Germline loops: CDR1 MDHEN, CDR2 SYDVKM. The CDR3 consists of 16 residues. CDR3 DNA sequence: TGTGCCAGCAGTTTAACCCCGACAGGGGGATCGGGCGAGCAGTACTTC. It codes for CASSLTPTGGSGEQYF. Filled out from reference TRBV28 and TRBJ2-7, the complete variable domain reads DVKVTQSSRYLVKRTGEKVFLECVQDMDHENMFWYRQDPGLGLRLIYFSYDVKMKEKGDIPEGYSVSREKKERFSLILESASTNQTSMYLCASSLTPTGGSGEQYFGPGTRLTVT.

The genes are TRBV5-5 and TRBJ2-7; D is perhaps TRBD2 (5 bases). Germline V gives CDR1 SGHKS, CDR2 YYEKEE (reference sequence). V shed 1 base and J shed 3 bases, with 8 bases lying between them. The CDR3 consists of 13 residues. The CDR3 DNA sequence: TGTGCCAGCAGCTTGCAAGGAGGCTACGAGCAGTACTTC. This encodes CASSLQGGYEQYF.

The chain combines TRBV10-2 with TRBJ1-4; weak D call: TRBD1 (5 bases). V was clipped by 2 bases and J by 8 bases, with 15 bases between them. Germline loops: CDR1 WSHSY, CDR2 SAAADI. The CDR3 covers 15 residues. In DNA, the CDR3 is TGCGCCAGCAGTGAGAAGGGAGGAGGGGACGAAAAACTGTTTTTT. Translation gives CASSEKGGGDEKLFF.

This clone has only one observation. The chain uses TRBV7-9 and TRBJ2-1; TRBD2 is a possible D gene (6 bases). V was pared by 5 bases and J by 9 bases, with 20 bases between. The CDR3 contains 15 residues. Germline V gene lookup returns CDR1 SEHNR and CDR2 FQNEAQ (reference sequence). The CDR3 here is CASSRALTSAVEQFF. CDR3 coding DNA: TGTGCCAGCAGCCGAGCCTTGACTAGTGCGGTTGAGCAGTTCTTC.

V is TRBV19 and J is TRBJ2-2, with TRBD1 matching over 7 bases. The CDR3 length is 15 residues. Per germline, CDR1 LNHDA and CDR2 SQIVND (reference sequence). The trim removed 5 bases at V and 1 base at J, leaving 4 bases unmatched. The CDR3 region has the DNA TGTGCCAGTAGTCCTAACAGGGGGAACACCGGGGAGCTGTTTTTT. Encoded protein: CASSPNRGNTGELFF.

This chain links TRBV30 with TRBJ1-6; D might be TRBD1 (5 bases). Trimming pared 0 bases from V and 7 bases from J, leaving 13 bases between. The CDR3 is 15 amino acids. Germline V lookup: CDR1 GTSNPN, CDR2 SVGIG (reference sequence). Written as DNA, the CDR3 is TGTGCCTGGAGTGTAGGGGCAGGGTTAAATTCACCCCTCCACTTT. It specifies CAWSVGAGLNSPLHF.

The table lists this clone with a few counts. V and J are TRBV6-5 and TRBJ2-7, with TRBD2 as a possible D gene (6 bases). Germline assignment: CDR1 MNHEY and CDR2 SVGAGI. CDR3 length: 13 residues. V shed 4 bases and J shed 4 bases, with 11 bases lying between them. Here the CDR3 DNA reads TGTGCCAGCAGTTCTACGGGGGTGTACGAGCAGTACTTC. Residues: CASSSTGVYEQYF.

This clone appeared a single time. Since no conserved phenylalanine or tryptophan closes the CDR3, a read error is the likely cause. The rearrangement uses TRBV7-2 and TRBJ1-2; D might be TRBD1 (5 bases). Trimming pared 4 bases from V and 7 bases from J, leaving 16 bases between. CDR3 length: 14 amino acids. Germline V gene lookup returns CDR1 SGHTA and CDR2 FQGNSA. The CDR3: CASSSPSTRGGYTL. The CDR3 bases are TGTGCCAGCAGCTCCCCCTCTACAAGGGGTGGCTACACCCTC.

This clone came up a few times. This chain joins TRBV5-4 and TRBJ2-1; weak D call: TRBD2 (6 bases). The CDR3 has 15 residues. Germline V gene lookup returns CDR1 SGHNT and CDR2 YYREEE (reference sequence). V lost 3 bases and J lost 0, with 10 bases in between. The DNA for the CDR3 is TGTGCCAGCAGCTCTGGCGGGGTCTCCTACAATGAGCAGTTCTTC. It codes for CASSSGGVSYNEQFF.

In DNA form, the CDR3 reads TGTGCCAGTAGTTGGACAGGGGGATTGGATGGCTACACCTTC. Amino acid sequence: CASSWTGGLDGYTF. The chain employs TRBV19 and TRBJ1-2, with 10 bases aligning to TRBD1. CDR1 and CDR2 (germline): LNHDA, SQIVND (reference sequence). The CDR3 consists of 14 residues. Germline trimming cut 5 bases from V and 6 bases from J; bases unmatched to any gene: 6.

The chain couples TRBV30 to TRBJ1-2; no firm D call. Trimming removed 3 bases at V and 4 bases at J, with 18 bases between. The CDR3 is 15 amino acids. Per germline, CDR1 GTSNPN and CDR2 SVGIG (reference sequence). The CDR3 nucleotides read TGTGCCTGGAGCCCCCCGTGGCCGTTAGCCTATGGCTACACCTTC. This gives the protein CAWSPPWPLAYGYTF.

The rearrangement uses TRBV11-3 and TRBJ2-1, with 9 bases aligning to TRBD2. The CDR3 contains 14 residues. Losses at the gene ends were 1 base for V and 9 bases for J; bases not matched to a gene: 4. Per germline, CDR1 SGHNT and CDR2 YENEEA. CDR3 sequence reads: CASSLVSGGSEQFF. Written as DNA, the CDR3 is TGTGCCAGCAGCTTAGTTAGCGGGGGTAGTGAGCAGTTCTTC.

The CDR3 region is CASKGDSTLEQYF. Here the CDR3 DNA reads TGTGCCAGCAAAGGGGACAGTACACTCGAGCAGTACTTC. V gene TRBV7-9 combines with J gene TRBJ2-7, with 7 bases matching TRBD1. The CDR3 consists of 13 residues. Germline-derived CDR1 and CDR2 are SEHNR and FQNEAQ (reference sequence). J lost 6 bases, V lost 7 bases, and 9 bases had no gene match. Full variable domain (missing parts from reference TRBV7-9 and TRBJ2-7): DTGVSQNPRHKITKRGQNVTFRCDPISEHNRLYWYRQTLGQGPEFLTYFQNEAQLEKSRLLSDRFSAERPKGSFSTLEIQRTEQGDSAMYLCASKGDSTLEQYFGPGTRLTVT.

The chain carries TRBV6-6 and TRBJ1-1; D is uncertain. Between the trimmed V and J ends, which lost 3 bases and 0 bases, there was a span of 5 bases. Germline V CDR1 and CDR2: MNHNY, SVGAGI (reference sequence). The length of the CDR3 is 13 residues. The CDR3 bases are TGTGCCAGCAGTTATAGTTTGAACACTGAAGCTTTCTTT. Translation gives CASSYSLNTEAFF.

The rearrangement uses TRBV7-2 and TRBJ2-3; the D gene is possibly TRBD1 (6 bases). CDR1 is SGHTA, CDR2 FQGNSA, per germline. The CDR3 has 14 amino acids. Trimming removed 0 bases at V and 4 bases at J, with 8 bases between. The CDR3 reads CASSLANRADTQYF. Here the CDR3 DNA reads TGTGCCAGCAGCTTAGCCAACAGGGCAGATACGCAGTATTTT. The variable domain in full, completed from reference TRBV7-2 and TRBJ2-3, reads GAGVSQSPSNKVTEKGKDVELRCDPISGHTALYWYRQSLGQGLEFLIYFQGNSAPDKSGLPSDRFSAERTGGSVSTLTIQRTQQEDSAVYLCASSLANRADTQYFGPGTRLTVL.

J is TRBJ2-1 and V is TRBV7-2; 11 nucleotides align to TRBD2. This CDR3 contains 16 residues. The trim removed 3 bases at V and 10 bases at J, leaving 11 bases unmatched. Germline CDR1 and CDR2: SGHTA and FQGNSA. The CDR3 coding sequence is TGTGCCAGCAGCTTCAGGGGAACTAGCGGGAGTGGGGAGCAGTTCTTC. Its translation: CASSFRGTSGSGEQFF.

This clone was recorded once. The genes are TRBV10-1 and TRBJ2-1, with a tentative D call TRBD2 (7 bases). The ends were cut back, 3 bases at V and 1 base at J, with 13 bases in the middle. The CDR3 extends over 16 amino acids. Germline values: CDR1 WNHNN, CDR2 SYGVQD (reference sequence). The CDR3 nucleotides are TGCGCCAGCAGTGACGGCCGGGGGGCTTCCTACAATGAGCAGTTCTTC. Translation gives CASSDGRGASYNEQFF.

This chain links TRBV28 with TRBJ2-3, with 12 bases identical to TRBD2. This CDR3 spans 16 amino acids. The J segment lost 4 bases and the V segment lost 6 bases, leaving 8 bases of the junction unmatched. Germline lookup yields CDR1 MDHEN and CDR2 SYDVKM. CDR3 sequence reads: CASRTSGGLGSDTQYF. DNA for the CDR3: TGTGCCAGCAGAACTAGCGGGGGGCTGGGCTCAGATACGCAGTATTTT.

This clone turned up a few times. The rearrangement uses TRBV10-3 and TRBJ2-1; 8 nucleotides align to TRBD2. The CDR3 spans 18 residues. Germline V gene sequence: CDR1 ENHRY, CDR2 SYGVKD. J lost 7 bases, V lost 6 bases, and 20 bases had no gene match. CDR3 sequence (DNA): TGTGCCATCAGGCGTCATAAGCGCGCGGGGGGCAGAGGGAATGAGCAGTTCTTC. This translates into CAIRRHKRAGGRGNEQFF.

The CDR3 loop reads CASSQDIRVNEQFF. In DNA form, the CDR3 reads TGCGCCAGCAGCCAAGATATCAGGGTCAATGAGCAGTTCTTC. The rearrangement joins TRBV4-1 to TRBJ2-1; possible D gene TRBD1, 5 bases. The CDR3 extends over 14 amino acids. Germline CDR1 reads MGHRA; CDR2 reads YSYEKL. V lost 0 bases and J lost 6, with 9 bases in between.

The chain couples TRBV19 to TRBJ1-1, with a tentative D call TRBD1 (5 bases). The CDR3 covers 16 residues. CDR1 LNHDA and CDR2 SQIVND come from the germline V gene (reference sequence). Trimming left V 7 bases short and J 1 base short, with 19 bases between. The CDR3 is CASIPNPGWGNTEAFF. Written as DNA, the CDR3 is TGTGCCAGTATTCCGAACCCAGGGTGGGGGAACACTGAAGCTTTCTTT. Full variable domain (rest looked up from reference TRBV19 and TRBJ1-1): DGGITQSPKYLFRKEGQNVTLSCEQNLNHDAMYWYRQDPGQGLRLIYYSQIVNDFQKGDIAEGYSVSREKKESFPLTVTSAQKNPTAFYLCASIPNPGWGNTEAFFGQGTRLTVV.

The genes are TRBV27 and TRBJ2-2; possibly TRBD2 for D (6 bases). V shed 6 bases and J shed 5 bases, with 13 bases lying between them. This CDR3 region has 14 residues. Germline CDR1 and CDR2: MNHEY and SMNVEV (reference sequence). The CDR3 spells CASRTRAGTGELFF. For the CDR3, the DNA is TGTGCCAGCAGGACCAGGGCGGGGACCGGGGAGCTGTTTTTT.

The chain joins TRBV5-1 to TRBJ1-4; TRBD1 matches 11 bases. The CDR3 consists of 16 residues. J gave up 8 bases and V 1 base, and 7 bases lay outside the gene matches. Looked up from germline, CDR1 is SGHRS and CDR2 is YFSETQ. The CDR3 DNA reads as TGCGCCAGCAGCTTGCAGCTAGGGACAGGGGGGGAAAAACTGTTTTTT. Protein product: CASSLQLGTGGEKLFF. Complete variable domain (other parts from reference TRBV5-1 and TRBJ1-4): KAGVTQTPRYLIKTRGQQVTLSCSPISGHRSVSWYQQTPGQGLQFLFEYFSETQRNKGNFPGRFSGRQFSNSRSEMNVSTLELGDSALYLCASSLQLGTGGEKLFFGSGTQLSVL.